This is a list of T cell receptor beta chains from one sample in a study of identical twins. TCRdb analysed the 5' RACE reads with MiXCR anew, one entry per CDR3 protein. The table has roughly 260,000 distinct CDR3 sequences, 11% to 15% seen once; the top ten hold around 8.3%. The material sequenced was memory (CD45RO+) T cells sorted from blood. All receptors derive from a woman between 18 and 29 years old in good health. The CDR3 runs from the conserved cysteine through the conserved F or W. D genes are given only for firm matches. Rows give clone size only sometimes, using once, few, many, or a class for an expanded clone.

V gene	D gene	J gene	clone size	CDR3 protein	CDR3 DNA
TRBV4-3	NA	TRBJ2-4	NA	CASSQGFPGRAIQYF	TGCGCCAGCAGCCAAGGCTTTCCCGGTCGGGCTATTCAGTACTTC
TRBV30	TRBD1	TRBJ2-1	NA	CASWTGSSNEQFF	TGTGCCAGTTGGACAGGGAGTAGCAATGAGCAGTTCTTC
TRBV27	NA	TRBJ2-7	NA	CASSPFAAHAYEQYF	TGTGCCAGCAGTCCGTTCGCGGCCCACGCCTACGAGCAGTACTTC
TRBV10-3	NA	TRBJ1-1	few	CATQGRDTQNTEAFF	TGTGCCACCCAAGGACGGGACACCCAGAACACTGAAGCTTTCTTT
TRBV7-2	TRBD2	TRBJ2-1	NA	CASSLLAGGFDEQFF	TGTGCCAGCAGCCTACTAGCGGGGGGTTTCGATGAGCAGTTCTTC
TRBV9	TRBD2	TRBJ2-1	NA	CASSKWTSDEQFF	TGTGCCAGCAGCAAATGGACTAGCGATGAGCAGTTCTTC
TRBV6-5	NA	TRBJ1-1	few	CASSYSTSWRTEAFF	TGTGCCAGCAGTTACTCGACCTCGTGGCGGACTGAAGCTTTCTTT
TRBV7-8	NA	TRBJ2-3	NA	CASSPAGRADTQYF	TGTGCCAGCAGCCCGGCGGGCCGCGCAGATACGCAGTATTTT
TRBV9	NA	TRBJ2-3	NA	CASSSGHGDSTDTQYF	TGTGCCAGCAGCTCAGGGCATGGAGATAGCACAGATACGCAGTATTTT
TRBV12-3/TRBV12-4	NA	TRBJ1-3	NA	CASNRGNTIYF	TGTGCCAGCAACCGTGGAAACACCATATATTTT
TRBV29-1	NA	TRBJ2-6	NA	CSVFISGANVLTF	TGCAGCGTGTTTATCTCTGGGGCCAACGTCCTGACTTTC
TRBV29-1	TRBD2	TRBJ2-2	many	CSVEILAGGTTNTGELFF	TGCAGCGTTGAGATACTAGCGGGGGGGACTACGAACACCGGGGAGCTGTTTTTT
TRBV28	NA	TRBJ2-5	many	CATRDMQETQYF	TGTGCCACCCGGGACATGCAGGAGACCCAGTACTTC
TRBV6-1	NA	TRBJ2-7	NA	CASCFGGREQYF	TGTGCCAGCTGCTTCGGGGGGCGGGAGCAGTACTTC
TRBV28	NA	TRBJ2-7	few	CATPALMGVYEQYF	TGTGCCACCCCCGCATTAATGGGTGTCTACGAGCAGTACTTC
TRBV6-1	TRBD1	TRBJ2-7	NA	CASRGQGIRLTYEQYF	TGTGCCAGCAGGGGACAGGGTATAAGGCTGACTTACGAGCAGTACTTC
TRBV6-5	TRBD2	TRBJ2-7	NA	CASSWLAGPRERSYEQYF	TGTGCCAGCAGTTGGCTAGCGGGCCCCAGGGAAAGGTCCTACGAGCAGTACTTC
TRBV18	NA	TRBJ2-2	NA	CASSPGSDTGELFF	TGTGCCAGCTCACCGGGTTCGGACACCGGGGAGCTGTTTTTT
TRBV9	TRBD2	TRBJ2-1	few	CASSVRGTSGGNEQFF	TGTGCCAGCAGCGTAAGAGGGACTAGCGGGGGCAATGAGCAGTTCTTC
TRBV3-1	TRBD1	TRBJ2-6	NA	CASSQERDRGYLPGANVLTF	TGTGCCAGCAGCCAAGAAAGGGACAGAGGATACCTCCCTGGGGCCAACGTCCTGACTTTC
TRBV13	NA	TRBJ2-1	NA	CASSSKRVEKNHEQFF	TGTGCCAGCAGCTCGAAGCGGGTCGAGAAGAACCATGAGCAGTTCTTC
TRBV10-3	NA	TRBJ1-2	few	CAISSGINYGYTF	TGTGCCATCAGCTCCGGGATAAACTATGGCTACACCTTC
TRBV5-1	NA	TRBJ2-4	few	CASSLLGPGSAKNIQYF	TGCGCCAGCAGCTTGCTAGGCCCGGGTTCGGCCAAAAACATTCAGTACTTC
TRBV5-1	TRBD2	TRBJ2-3	NA	CASSGSGDSTDTQYF	TGCGCCAGCAGCGGTAGCGGGGATAGCACAGATACGCAGTATTTT
TRBV14	NA	TRBJ1-4	few	CASRRAGLNEKLFF	TGTGCCAGCCGTCGGGCAGGACTGAATGAAAAACTGTTTTTT
TRBV5-1	TRBD2	TRBJ2-5	NA	CASSMGLAGTQETQYF	TGCGCCAGCAGCATGGGACTAGCGGGGACCCAAGAGACCCAGTACTTC
TRBV6-1	NA	TRBJ2-5	few	CASSPRTRGGETQYF	TGTGCCAGCAGTCCCCGGACACGGGGAGGAGAGACCCAGTACTTC
TRBV12-3/TRBV12-4	NA	TRBJ1-1	NA	CASSSQGRGAAFF	TGTGCCAGCAGTTCGCAGGGGCGCGGTGCAGCTTTCTTT
TRBV20-1	NA	TRBJ2-1	NA	CSARGGAIYNEQFF	TGCAGTGCCAGGGGGGGGGCGATCTACAATGAGCAGTTCTTC